This TCR beta chain was found in a study of molecular identifiers for immune sequencing clone quantification. The germline CDR1 and CDR2 sequences are LNHDA and SQIVND (reference sequence). The V and J ends lost 6 bases and 7 bases respectively, with 10 bases between them. The CDR3 length is 12 residues. MiXCR, applied by TCRdb to the PCR reads, yields one record per CDR3 protein. Of hundreds of thousands of distinct CDR3 sequences in the sample, 24% were seen once. This sequence was found in a human donor in good health. Some libraries in this study had Jurkat cell RNA spiked in. Material: naive CD8+ T cells from blood, with Jurkat cell RNA spiked in. The subset is: FACS-sorted CD8+CD4-CCR7+CD45RA+ naive T cells. J is TRBJ2-1 and V is TRBV19; TRBD2 might be the D (5 bases). The CDR3 DNA is TGTGCCAGTAGGCTAGCTCGGAATGAGCAGTTCTTC. As protein: CASRLARNEQFF.